A single TCR beta chain is shown here with its context. A read error may be the cause here, since a much bigger clone is one base away. The data were taken from a study of early T cells in non-severe SARS-CoV-2 infection. Unique molecular identifiers were attached to individual cDNA molecules. A single record per CDR3 protein comes from TCRdb applying MiXCR to the 5' RACE reads. The sample contains 55,000 to 65,000 distinct CDR3 sequences, around 13% of which appear only once. Per germline, CDR1 MNHEY and CDR2 SVGAGI. Trimming took off 4 bases at V and 7 bases at J, with 17 bases between the two ends. The CDR3 sequence is 14 residues long.

The rearrangement links TRBV6-5 to TRBJ2-7, with a weak D call TRBD2 (5 bases). The receptor was derived from an adult who was a healthcare worker with PCR-confirmed SARS-CoV-2 infection or an uninfected control (not recorded which). The sequenced material came from whole blood. This CDR3 is CASSFKGPPGEQYF. The CDR3 DNA sequence: TGTGCCAGCAGTTTCAAAGGACCCCCGGGAGAGCAGTACTTC.